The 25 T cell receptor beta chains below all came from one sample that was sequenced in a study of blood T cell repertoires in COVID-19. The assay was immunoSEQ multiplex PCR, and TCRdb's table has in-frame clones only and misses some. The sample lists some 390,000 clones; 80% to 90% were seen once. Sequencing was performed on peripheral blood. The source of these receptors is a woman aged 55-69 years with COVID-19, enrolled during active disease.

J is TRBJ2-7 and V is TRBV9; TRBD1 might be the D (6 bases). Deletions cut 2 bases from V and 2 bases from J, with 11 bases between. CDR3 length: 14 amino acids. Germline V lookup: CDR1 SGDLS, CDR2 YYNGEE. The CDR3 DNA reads TGTGCCAGCAGCGTCGGGACACTCACCTACGAGCAGTACTTC. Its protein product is CASSVGTLTYEQYF.

The CDR3, as DNA: TGTGCCATCAGGCACAGGGGTCCCAACAGCTCCTACGAGCAGTACTTC. Protein: CAIRHRGPNSSYEQYF. J is TRBJ2-7 and V is TRBV10-3, with TRBD1 matching 7 bases. Germline V CDR1 and CDR2: ENHRY, SYGVKD. The V and J ends lost 6 bases and 0 bases, in that order; junction bases with no gene match: 11. The CDR3 runs to 16 residues.

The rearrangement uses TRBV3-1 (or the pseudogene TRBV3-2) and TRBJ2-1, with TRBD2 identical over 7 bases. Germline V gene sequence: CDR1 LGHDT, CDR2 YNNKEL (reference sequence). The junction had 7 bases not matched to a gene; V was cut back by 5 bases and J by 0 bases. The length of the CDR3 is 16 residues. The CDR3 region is CASSVYGGSSYNEQFF. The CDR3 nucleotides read TGTGCCAGCAGCGTTTACGGGGGGAGCTCCTACAATGAGCAGTTCTTC.

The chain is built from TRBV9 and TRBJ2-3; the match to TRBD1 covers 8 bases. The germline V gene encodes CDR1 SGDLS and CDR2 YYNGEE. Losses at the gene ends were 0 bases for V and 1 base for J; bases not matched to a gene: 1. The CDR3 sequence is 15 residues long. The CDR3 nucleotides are TGTGCCAGCAGCGTAGCCAGGGGGCGCACAGATACGCAGTATTTT. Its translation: CASSVARGRTDTQYF.

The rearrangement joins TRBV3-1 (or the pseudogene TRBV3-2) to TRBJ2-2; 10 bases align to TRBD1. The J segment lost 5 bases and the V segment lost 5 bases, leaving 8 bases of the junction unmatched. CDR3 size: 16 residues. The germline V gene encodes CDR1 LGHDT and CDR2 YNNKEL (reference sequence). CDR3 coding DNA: TGTGCCAGCAGCAACCGACAGGGGGCAGGAACCGGGGAGCTGTTTTTT. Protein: CASSNRQGAGTGELFF.

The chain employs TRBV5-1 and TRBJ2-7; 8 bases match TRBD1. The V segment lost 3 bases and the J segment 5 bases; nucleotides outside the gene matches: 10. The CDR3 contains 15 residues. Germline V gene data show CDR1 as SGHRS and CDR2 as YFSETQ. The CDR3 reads CASSSRRQGRNEQYF. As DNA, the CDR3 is TGCGCCAGCAGCTCCCGTCGACAGGGGAGGAACGAGCAGTACTTC.

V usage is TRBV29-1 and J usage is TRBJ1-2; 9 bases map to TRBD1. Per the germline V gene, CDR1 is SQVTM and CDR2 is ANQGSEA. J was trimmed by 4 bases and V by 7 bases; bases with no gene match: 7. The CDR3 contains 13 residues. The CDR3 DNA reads TGCAGCGCCGGGACAGGGCCGACCTATGGCTACACCTTC. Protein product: CSAGTGPTYGYTF.

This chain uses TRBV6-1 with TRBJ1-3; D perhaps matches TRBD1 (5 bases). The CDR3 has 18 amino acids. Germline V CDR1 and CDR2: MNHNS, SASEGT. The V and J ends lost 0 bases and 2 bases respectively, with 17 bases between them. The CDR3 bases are TGTGCCAGCAGTGAAGCGATGGGGGGGAATATTGCTGGAAACACCATATATTTT. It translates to CASSEAMGGNIAGNTIYF.

For the CDR3, the DNA is TGTGCCAGCAGTAATAGGGGGAAAGCCTACGAGCAGTACTTC. As protein: CASSNRGKAYEQYF. This chain links TRBV27 with TRBJ2-7; possible D gene TRBD1, 6 bases. The CDR3 has 14 residues. Trimming cost V 5 bases and J 2 bases, with 13 bases left between them. Germline V gene sequence: CDR1 MNHEY, CDR2 SMNVEV (reference sequence).

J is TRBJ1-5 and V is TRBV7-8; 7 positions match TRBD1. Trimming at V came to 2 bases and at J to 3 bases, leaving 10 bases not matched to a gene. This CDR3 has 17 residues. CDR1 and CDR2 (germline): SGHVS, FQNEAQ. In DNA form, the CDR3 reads TGTGCCAGCAGCTTAACGCTACAGGGGACCTACAATCAGCCCCAGCATTTT. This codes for CASSLTLQGTYNQPQHF.

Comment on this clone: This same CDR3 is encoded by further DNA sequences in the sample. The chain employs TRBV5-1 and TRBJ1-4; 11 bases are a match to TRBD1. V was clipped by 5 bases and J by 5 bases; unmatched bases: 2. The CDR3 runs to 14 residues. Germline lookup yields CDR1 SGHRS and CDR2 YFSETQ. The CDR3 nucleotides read TGCGCCAGCAGTCGGACAGGGGGCAATGAAAAACTGTTTTTT. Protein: CASSRTGGNEKLFF.

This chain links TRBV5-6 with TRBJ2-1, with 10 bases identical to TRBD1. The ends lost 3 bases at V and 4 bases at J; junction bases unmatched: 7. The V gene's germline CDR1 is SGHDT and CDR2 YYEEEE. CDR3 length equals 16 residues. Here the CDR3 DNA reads TGTGCCAGCAGCTCCGCTCGGACAGGGGGTTACAATGAGCAGTTCTTC. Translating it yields CASSSARTGGYNEQFF.

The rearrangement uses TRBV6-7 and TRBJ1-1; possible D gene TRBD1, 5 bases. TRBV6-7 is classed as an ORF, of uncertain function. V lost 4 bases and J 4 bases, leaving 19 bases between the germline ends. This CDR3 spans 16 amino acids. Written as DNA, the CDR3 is TGTGCCAGCAGTTCACGCCTGTTCCCGGGGGGCACTGAAGCTTTCTTT. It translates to CASSSRLFPGGTEAFF.

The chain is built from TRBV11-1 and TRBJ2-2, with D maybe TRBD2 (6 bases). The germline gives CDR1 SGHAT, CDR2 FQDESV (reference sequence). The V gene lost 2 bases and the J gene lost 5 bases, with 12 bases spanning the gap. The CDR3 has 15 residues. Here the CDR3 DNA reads TGTGCCAGCAGCTTAAAGGCAGGGAGGACCGGGGAGCTGTTTTTT. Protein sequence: CASSLKAGRTGELFF.

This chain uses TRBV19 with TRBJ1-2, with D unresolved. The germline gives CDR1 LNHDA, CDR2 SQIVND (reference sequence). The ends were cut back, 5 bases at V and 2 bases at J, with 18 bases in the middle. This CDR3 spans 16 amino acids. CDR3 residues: CASSPWVQPQNYGYTF. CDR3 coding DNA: TGTGCCAGTAGTCCCTGGGTACAGCCACAGAACTATGGCTACACCTTC.

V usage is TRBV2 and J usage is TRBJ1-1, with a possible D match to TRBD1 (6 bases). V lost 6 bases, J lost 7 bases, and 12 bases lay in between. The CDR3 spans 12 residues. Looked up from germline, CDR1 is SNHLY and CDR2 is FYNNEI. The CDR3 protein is CASRGGGYEAFF. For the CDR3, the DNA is TGTGCCAGCAGGGGAGGGGGATATGAAGCTTTCTTT.

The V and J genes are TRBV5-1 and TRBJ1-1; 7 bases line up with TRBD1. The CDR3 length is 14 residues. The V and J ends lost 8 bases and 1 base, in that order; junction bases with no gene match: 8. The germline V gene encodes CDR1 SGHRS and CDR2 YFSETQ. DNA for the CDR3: TGCGCCAGTAGAACCGGGACAGCGAACACTGAAGCTTTCTTT. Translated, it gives CASRTGTANTEAFF.

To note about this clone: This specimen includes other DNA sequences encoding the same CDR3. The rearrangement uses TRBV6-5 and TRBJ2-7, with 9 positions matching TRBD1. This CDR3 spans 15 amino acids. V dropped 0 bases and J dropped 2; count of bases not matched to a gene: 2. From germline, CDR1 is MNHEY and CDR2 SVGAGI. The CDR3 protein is CASSYSGTGTYEQYF. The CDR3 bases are TGTGCCAGCAGTTACTCGGGGACAGGGACCTACGAGCAGTACTTC.

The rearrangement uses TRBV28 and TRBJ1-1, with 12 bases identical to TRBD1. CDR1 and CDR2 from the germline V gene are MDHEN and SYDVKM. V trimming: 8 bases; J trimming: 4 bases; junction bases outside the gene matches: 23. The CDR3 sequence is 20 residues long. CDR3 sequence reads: CASPPSYWIGTGGRGTEAFF. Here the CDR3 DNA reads TGTGCCAGCCCCCCTAGCTACTGGATCGGGACAGGGGGCCGGGGCACTGAAGCTTTCTTT. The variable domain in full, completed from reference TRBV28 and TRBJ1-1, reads DVKVTQSSRYLVKRTGEKVFLECVQDMDHENMFWYRQDPGLGLRLIYFSYDVKMKEKGDIPEGYSVSREKKERFSLILESASTNQTSMYLCASPPSYWIGTGGRGTEAFFGQGTRLTVV.

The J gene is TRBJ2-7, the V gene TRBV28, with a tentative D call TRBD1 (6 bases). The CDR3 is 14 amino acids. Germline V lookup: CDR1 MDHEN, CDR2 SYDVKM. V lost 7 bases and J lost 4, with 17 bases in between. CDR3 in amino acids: CASNMGQPLYEQYF. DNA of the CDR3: TGTGCCAGCAATATGGGACAACCCCTATACGAGCAGTACTTC.

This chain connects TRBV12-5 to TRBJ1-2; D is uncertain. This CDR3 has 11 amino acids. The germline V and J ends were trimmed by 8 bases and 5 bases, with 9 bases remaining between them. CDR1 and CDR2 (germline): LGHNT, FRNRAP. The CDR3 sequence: CASSTSYGYTF. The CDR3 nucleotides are TGTGCTAGTTCTACCTCATATGGCTACACCTTC.

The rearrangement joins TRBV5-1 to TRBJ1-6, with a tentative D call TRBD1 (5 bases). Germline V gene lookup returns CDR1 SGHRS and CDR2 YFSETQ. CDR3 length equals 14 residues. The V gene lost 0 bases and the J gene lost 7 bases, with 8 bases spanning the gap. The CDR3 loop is CASSLARTNSPLHF. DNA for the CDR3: TGCGCCAGCAGCTTGGCTAGGACAAATTCACCCCTCCACTTT.

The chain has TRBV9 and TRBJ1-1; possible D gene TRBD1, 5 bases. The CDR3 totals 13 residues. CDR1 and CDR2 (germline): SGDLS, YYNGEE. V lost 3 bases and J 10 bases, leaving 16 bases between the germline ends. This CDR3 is CASSASRDSGAFF. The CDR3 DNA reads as TGTGCCAGCAGCGCTTCTCGGGACTCTGGAGCTTTCTTT. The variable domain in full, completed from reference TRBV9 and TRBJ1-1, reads DSGVTQTPKHLITATGQRVTLRCSPRSGDLSVYWYQQSLDQGLQFLIQYYNGEERAKGNILERFSAQQFPDLHSELNLSSLELGDSALYFCASSASRDSGAFFGQGTRLTVV.

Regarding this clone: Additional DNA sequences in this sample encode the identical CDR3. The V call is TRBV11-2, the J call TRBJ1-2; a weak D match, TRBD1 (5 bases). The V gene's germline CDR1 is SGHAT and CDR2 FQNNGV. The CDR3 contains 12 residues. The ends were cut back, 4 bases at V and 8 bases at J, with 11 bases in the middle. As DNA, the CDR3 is TGTGCCAGCAGCTGGGGGGGGAACGGCTACACCTTC. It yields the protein CASSWGGNGYTF.

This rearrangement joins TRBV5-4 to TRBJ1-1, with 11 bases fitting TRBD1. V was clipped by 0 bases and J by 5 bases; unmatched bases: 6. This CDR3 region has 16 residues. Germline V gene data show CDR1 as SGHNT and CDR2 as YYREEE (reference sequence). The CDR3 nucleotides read TGTGCCAGCAGCTTGGGTCATGGGGACAGGGGGACTGAAGCTTTCTTT. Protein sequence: CASSLGHGDRGTEAFF.